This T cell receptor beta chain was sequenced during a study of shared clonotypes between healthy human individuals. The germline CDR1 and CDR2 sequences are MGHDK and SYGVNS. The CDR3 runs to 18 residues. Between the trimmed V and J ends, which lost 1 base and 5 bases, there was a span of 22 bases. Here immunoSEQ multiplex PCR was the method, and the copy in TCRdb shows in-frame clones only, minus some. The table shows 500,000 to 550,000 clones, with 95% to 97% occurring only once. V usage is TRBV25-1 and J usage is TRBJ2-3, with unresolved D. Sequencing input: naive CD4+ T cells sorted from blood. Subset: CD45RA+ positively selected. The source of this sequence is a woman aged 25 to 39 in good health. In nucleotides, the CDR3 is TGTGCCAGCAGTGAATCCCTTCTGGTTGTCTGGAGTCGAGATACGCAGTATTTT. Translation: CASSESLLVVWSRDTQYF. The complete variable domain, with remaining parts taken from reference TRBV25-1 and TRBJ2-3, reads EADIYQTPRYLVIGTGKKITLECSQTMGHDKMYWYQQDPGMELHLIHYSYGVNSTEKGDLSSESTVSRIRTEHFPLTLESARPSHTSQYLCASSESLLVVWSRDTQYFGPGTRLTVL.